These 10 T cell receptor beta chains share one sample of origin, sequenced in a study of shared clonotypes between healthy human individuals. Using immunoSEQ multiplex PCR, the repertoire was profiled, and TCRdb retains in-frame clones only, with some absent. Found here are fewer than 1.4 million clones, approximately 78% of them singletons; the top ten hold 0.6% to 0.75%. Sequenced material: memory CD4+ T cells from PBMCs. Subset reported: CD45RA-negative fraction. The receptors were sampled from a man younger than 35 in good health. Some clones in this sample may be carry-over from other donors' samples.

The sample holds a few counts of this clone. The chain joins TRBV29-1 to TRBJ2-2; 14 bases are a match to TRBD2. J gave up 7 bases and V 4 bases, and 5 bases lay outside the gene matches. Germline V gene lookup returns CDR1 SQVTM and CDR2 ANQGSEA. CDR3 length: 15 amino acids. The CDR3 nucleotides are TGCAGCGTTGCAGGGACTAGCGGGAGTGGCGGGGAGCTGTTTTTT. Its protein is CSVAGTSGSGGELFF.

The chain has TRBV19 and TRBJ2-3; 14 bases map to TRBD2. This CDR3 contains 16 residues. With V trimmed by 4 bases and J by 7 bases, 7 bases remained unmatched. Per the germline V gene, CDR1 is LNHDA and CDR2 is SQIVND (reference sequence). DNA for the CDR3: TGTGCCAGTAGTAAGGCCGGGACTAGCGGGAGTTATACGCAGTATTTT. It yields the protein CASSKAGTSGSYTQYF.

V gene TRBV7-2 combines with J gene TRBJ1-1, with D unclear. With 5 bases removed from V and 5 bases from J, the gap between germline ends came to 12 bases. Germline-derived CDR1 and CDR2 are SGHTA and FQGNSA. The CDR3 is made up of 13 amino acids. The CDR3 loop reads CASSPRRQTEAFF. CDR3 coding DNA: TGTGCCAGCAGCCCTCGGCGTCAGACTGAAGCTTTCTTT. Full variable domain (remainder filled in from reference TRBV7-2 and TRBJ1-1): GAGVSQSPSNKVTEKGKDVELRCDPISGHTALYWYRQSLGQGLEFLIYFQGNSAPDKSGLPSDRFSAERTGGSVSTLTIQRTQQEDSAVYLCASSPRRQTEAFFGQGTRLTVV.

With regard to this clone: Additional DNA sequences in this sample encode the identical CDR3. The chain carries TRBV5-1 and TRBJ2-5; 10 nucleotides agree with TRBD2. The CDR3 is made up of 16 amino acids. Germline V gene lookup returns CDR1 SGHRS and CDR2 YFSETQ. The trim removed 4 bases at V and 2 bases at J, leaving 8 bases unmatched. The CDR3 protein is CASSLGLAGGQETQYF. CDR3 bases: TGCGCCAGCAGCCTAGGTTTAGCGGGGGGTCAAGAGACCCAGTACTTC.

The chain uses TRBV5-6 and TRBJ2-3; 7 bases agree with TRBD2. The CDR3 contains 14 residues. Germline CDR1 SGHDT, CDR2 YYEEEE. The junction had 7 bases not matched to a gene; V was cut back by 3 bases and J by 6 bases. The CDR3 nucleotides read TGTGCCAGCAGCTGGGCGGGAGTCCCGGATACGCAGTATTTT. Translated, it gives CASSWAGVPDTQYF.

This rearrangement joins TRBV7-2 to TRBJ2-1; D is perhaps TRBD2 (5 bases). The V and J ends lost 5 bases and 10 bases respectively, with 21 bases between them. The CDR3 totals 15 residues. The germline V gene has CDR1 SGHTA and CDR2 FQGNSA. The CDR3 DNA reads as TGTGCCAGCAGCGGTAATGGACTTGGGGTGGAGGAGCAGTTCTTC. It is translated as CASSGNGLGVEEQFF.

J is TRBJ2-1 and V is TRBV10-3; 10 nucleotides match TRBD2. The CDR3 length is 14 residues. Trimming took 9 bases from V and 9 from J; bases not matched to a gene: 11. The germline CDR1 and CDR2 sequences are ENHRY and SYGVKD. CDR3 residues: CAIEREGRFGEQFF. Written as DNA, the CDR3 is TGTGCCATTGAGCGGGAGGGCCGATTTGGTGAGCAGTTCTTC.

This clone was found once. The gene calls are TRBV9 and TRBJ2-1; 13 nucleotides agree with TRBD2. Unmatched junction bases numbered 9, after V lost 4 bases and J lost 11 bases. This CDR3 comprises 15 residues. CDR1 and CDR2 (germline): SGDLS, YYNGEE. CDR3 protein: CASSSAGTSGIQQFF. DNA of the CDR3: TGTGCCAGCAGCTCAGCCGGGACTAGCGGGATCCAGCAGTTCTTC. Looking up the rest from reference TRBV9 and TRBJ2-1 gives the full variable domain: DSGVTQTPKHLITATGQRVTLRCSPRSGDLSVYWYQQSLDQGLQFLIQYYNGEERAKGNILERFSAQQFPDLHSELNLSSLELGDSALYFCASSSAGTSGIQQFFGPGTRLTVL.

With regard to this clone: This sequence may be a read error, since a much larger clone differs from it by one base. Distinct nucleotide sequences in the sample also encode this CDR3. The chain uses TRBV7-3 and TRBJ1-1, with 7 bases that match TRBD1. The trim removed 5 bases at V and 1 base at J, leaving 1 base unmatched. Germline CDR1 reads SGHTA; CDR2 reads FQGTGA. CDR3 length equals 13 residues. In nucleotides, the CDR3 is TGTGCCAGCAGCCGGGACAGGAACACTGAAGCTTTCTTT. Its translation is CASSRDRNTEAFF. Looking up the rest from reference TRBV7-3 and TRBJ1-1 gives the full variable domain: GAGVSQTPSNKVTEKGKYVELRCDPISGHTALYWYRQSLGQGPEFLIYFQGTGAADDSGLPNDRFFAVRPEGSVSTLKIQRTERGDSAVYLCASSRDRNTEAFFGQGTRLTVV.

Concerning this clone itself: With a much larger clone just one base away, this may be a read error. This is likely a read error, given that the CDR3 carries no conserved phenylalanine or tryptophan at its end. V gene TRBV20-1 combines with J gene TRBJ2-3; D is ambiguous. This CDR3 is 11 amino acids long. Looked up from germline, CDR1 is DFQATT and CDR2 is SNEGSKA (reference sequence). V lost 5 bases, J lost 2 bases, and 5 bases lay in between. The CDR3 DNA reads TGCAGTGCTTCTGACACAGATACGCAGTATTCT. Translating gives CSASDTDTQYS.